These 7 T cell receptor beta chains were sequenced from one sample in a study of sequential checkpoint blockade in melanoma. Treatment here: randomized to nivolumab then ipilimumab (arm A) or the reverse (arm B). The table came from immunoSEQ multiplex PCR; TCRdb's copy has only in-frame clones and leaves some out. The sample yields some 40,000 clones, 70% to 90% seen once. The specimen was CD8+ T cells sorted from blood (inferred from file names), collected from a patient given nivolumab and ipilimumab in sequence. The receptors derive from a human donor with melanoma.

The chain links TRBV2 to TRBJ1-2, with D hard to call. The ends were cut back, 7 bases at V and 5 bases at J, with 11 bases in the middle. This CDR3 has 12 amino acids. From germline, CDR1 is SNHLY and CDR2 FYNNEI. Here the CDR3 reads CASMALGYGYTF. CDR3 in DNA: TGTGCCAGCATGGCTCTCGGGTATGGCTACACCTTC.

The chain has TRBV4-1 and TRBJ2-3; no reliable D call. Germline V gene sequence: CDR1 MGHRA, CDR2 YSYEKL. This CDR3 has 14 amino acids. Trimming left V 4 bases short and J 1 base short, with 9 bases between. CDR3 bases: TGCGCCAGCAGCCTAACAGCTGGCACAGATACGCAGTATTTT. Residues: CASSLTAGTDTQYF.

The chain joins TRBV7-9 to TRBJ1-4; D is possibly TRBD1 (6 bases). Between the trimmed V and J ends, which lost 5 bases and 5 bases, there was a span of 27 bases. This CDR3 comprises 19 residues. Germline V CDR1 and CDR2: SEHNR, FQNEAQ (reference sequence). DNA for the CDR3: TGTGCCAGCAGCCCGGTTACAGGGCAAGAGCTGGGAAGCAATGAAAAACTGTTTTTT. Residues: CASSPVTGQELGSNEKLFF.

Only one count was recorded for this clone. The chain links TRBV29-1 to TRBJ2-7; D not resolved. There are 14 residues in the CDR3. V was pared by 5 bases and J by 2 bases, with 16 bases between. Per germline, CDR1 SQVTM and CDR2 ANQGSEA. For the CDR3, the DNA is TGCAGCGTTTCTGAGTCAGGCCCAGCCTACGAGCAGTACTTC. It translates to CSVSESGPAYEQYF.

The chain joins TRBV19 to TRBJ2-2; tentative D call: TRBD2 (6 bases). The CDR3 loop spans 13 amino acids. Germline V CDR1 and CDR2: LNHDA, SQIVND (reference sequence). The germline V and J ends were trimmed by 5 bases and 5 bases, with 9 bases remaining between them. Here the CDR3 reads CASSGGGTGELFF. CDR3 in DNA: TGTGCCAGTAGTGGGGGAGGAACCGGGGAGCTGTTTTTT.

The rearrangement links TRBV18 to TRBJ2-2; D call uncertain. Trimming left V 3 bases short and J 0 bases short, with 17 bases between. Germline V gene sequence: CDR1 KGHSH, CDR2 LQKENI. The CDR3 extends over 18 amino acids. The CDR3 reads CASSPVAYTLTNTGELFF. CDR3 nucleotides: TGTGCCAGCTCACCTGTGGCTTATACCCTTACGAACACCGGGGAGCTGTTTTTT.

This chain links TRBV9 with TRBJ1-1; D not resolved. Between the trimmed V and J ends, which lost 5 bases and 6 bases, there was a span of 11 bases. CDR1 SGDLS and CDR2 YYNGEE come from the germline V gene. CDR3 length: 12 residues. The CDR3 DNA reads TGTGCCAGCAGAGGAGGGATGTCTGAAGCTTTCTTT. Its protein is CASRGGMSEAFF. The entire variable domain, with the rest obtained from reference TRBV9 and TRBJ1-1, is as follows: DSGVTQTPKHLITATGQRVTLRCSPRSGDLSVYWYQQSLDQGLQFLIQYYNGEERAKGNILERFSAQQFPDLHSELNLSSLELGDSALYFCASRGGMSEAFFGQGTRLTVV.